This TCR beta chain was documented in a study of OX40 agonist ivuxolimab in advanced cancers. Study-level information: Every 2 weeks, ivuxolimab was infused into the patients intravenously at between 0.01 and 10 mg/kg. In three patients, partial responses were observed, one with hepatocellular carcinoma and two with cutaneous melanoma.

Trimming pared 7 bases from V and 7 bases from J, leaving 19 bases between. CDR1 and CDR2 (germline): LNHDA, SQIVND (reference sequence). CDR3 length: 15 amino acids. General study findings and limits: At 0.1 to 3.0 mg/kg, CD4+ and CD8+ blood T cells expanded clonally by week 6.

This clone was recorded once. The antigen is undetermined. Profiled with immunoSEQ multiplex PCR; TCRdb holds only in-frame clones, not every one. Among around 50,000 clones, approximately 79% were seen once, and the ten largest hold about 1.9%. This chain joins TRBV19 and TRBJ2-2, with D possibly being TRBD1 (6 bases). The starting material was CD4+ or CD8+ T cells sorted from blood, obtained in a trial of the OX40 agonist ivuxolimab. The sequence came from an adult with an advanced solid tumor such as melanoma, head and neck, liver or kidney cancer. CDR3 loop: CASTLDTGLNGELFF. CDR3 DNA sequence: TGTGCCAGTACCCTCGACACAGGGCTAAACGGGGAGCTGTTTTTT.